This T cell receptor beta chain was found in a study of CD8 T cells in ankylosing spondylitis. Notes on the study in general: For ankylosing spondylitis blood, a TCR beta motif of 7 or 8 highly homologous variants appeared characteristic.

Points on this clonotype: Its antigen remains unknown.

Germline values: CDR1 MGHDK, CDR2 SYGVNS. V was shortened by 0 bases and J by 10 bases, with 7 bases between the two germline ends. This CDR3 is built from 12 residues. TCRdb called the 5' RACE reads again in MiXCR, with one record for every CDR3 protein. The sample contains roughly 180,000 distinct CDR3 sequences, roughly 13% of which appear only once. The J gene is TRBJ2-1, the V gene TRBV25-1; tentatively, D is TRBD2 (5 bases). The sequenced sample consisted of blood, either unsorted or a sorted T cell fraction (not recorded which). The sequence was obtained from a male donor with ankylosing spondylitis or in good health (not recorded which). CDR3 coding DNA: TGTGCCAGCAGTGAATATCCGGGAGAGCAGTTCTTC. It is translated as CASSEYPGEQFF.